The 23 T cell receptor beta chains below all came from one sample that was sequenced in a study of cytomegalovirus exposure and HLA in healthy donors. The PCR contained 60 Vbeta and 13 Jbeta primers. Assay: immunoSEQ multiplex PCR; the TCRdb copy retains only in-frame clones and omits some. This sample yields 170,000 or so clones, of which 75% to 80% are seen a single time; approximately 3.1% belongs to the top ten. Sequences were obtained from PBMCs. The receptors were sampled from a woman between 35 and 50 years old in good health and CMV-seronegative.

The chain couples TRBV7-9 to TRBJ2-3; TRBD1 matches 11 bases. Losses at the gene ends were 5 bases for V and 4 bases for J; bases not matched to a gene: 5. From germline, CDR1 is SEHNR and CDR2 FQNEAQ (reference sequence). The CDR3 has 15 residues. CDR3 in amino acids: CASSNGQGAADTQYF. The CDR3 DNA is TGTGCCAGCAGCAACGGACAGGGGGCCGCAGATACGCAGTATTTT.

The J gene is TRBJ2-2, the V gene TRBV28, with 8 bases aligning to TRBD2. The ends lost 4 bases at V and 7 bases at J; junction bases unmatched: 11. CDR3 length: 16 amino acids. CDR1 is MDHEN, CDR2 SYDVKM, per germline. The CDR3 coding sequence is TGTGCCAGCAGTTGGAGATTAGCGGGGATAGGCGGGGAGCTGTTTTTT. As protein: CASSWRLAGIGGELFF.

The rearrangement joins TRBV6-1 to TRBJ1-4; 8 bases line up with TRBD1. The V segment lost 7 bases and the J segment 7 bases; nucleotides outside the gene matches: 8. From germline, CDR1 is MNHNS and CDR2 SASEGT. The CDR3 totals 14 residues. The CDR3 loop reads CASIRTGSGEKLFF. CDR3 nucleotides: TGTGCCAGCATCCGGACAGGGTCGGGTGAAAAACTGTTTTTT.

This clone was observed once. The chain has TRBV6-1 and TRBJ2-5, with 11 nucleotides matching TRBD1. J gave up 9 bases and V 4 bases, and 16 bases lay outside the gene matches. The CDR3 has 17 residues. Germline loops: CDR1 MNHNS, CDR2 SASEGT. The CDR3 DNA sequence: TGTGCCAGCAGTGCCTTACCGGGACAGGGGGTGGTCAGGGCCCAGTACTTC. The encoded protein is CASSALPGQGVVRAQYF.

The V call is TRBV2, the J call TRBJ2-7; 8 positions match TRBD1. Germline V CDR1 and CDR2: SNHLY, FYNNEI. The CDR3 is 14 amino acids. Losses at the gene ends were 8 bases for V and 3 bases for J; bases not matched to a gene: 9. CDR3 nucleotide sequence: TGTGCCAGCTGCAGCTCCGGGACAGGCTACGAGCAGTACTTC. Protein: CASCSSGTGYEQYF.

V gene TRBV6-1 combines with J gene TRBJ2-1; tentative D call: TRBD1 (5 bases). The CDR3 runs to 14 residues. The germline V and J ends were trimmed by 6 bases and 5 bases, with 14 bases remaining between them. CDR1 and CDR2 (germline): MNHNS, SASEGT. The CDR3 DNA reads TGTGCCAGCAGACGAGACAGAATCGACAATGAGCAGTTCTTC. It is translated as CASRRDRIDNEQFF.

The rearrangement joins TRBV25-1 to TRBJ1-1, with a weak D call TRBD1 (5 bases). This CDR3 is 12 amino acids long. Trimming pared 8 bases from V and 5 bases from J, leaving 12 bases between. Germline CDR1 is MGHDK and CDR2 is SYGVNS. Here the CDR3 reads CASAWGGTEAFF. For the CDR3, the DNA is TGTGCCAGCGCCTGGGGGGGGACTGAAGCTTTCTTT.

The chain has TRBV19 and TRBJ2-7, with a weak D call TRBD1 (5 bases). The CDR3 runs to 15 residues. V dropped 2 bases and J dropped 1 base, with 12 bases sitting between them. Germline CDR1 LNHDA, CDR2 SQIVND (reference sequence). This CDR3 is CASSINSDRSYEQYF. CDR3 DNA sequence: TGTGCCAGTAGTATAAATTCAGACAGATCCTACGAGCAGTACTTC.

The rearrangement uses TRBV21-1 and TRBJ2-7; TRBD2, the table's D call, was not compared with the DNA. TRBV21-1 is a documented pseudogene. This CDR3 region has 17 residues. In nucleotides, the CDR3 is TGTGCCAGCAGCGCCCCGGGGGTCCGGGAAGAGAGACTCGAGCAGTACTTC. Its protein is CASSAPGVREERLEQYF.

The chain joins TRBV4-2 to TRBJ1-1, with TRBD1 identical over 12 bases. V lost 1 base to trimming and J lost 2 bases; unmatched junction nucleotides: 5. The CDR3 length is 17 residues. Germline values: CDR1 LGHNA, CDR2 YNFKEQ. The CDR3 loop reads CASSQVGGTGGNTEAFF. CDR3 DNA: TGTGCCAGCAGCCAAGTAGGAGGGACAGGGGGCAACACTGAAGCTTTCTTT.

CDR3 residues: CASSSLGRQGPLNTEAFF. For the CDR3, the DNA is TGTGCCAGCTCATCACTAGGGAGACAGGGACCCTTGAACACTGAAGCTTTCTTT. The rearrangement links TRBV18 to TRBJ1-1; TRBD1 matches at 7 bases. Trimming at V came to 5 bases and at J to 0 bases, leaving 15 bases not matched to a gene. There are 18 residues in the CDR3. The germline CDR1 and CDR2 sequences are KGHSH and LQKENI.

The CDR3, as DNA: TGCGCCAGCAGTGAGTCCGGGGAAGGACTTGGAAACACCATATATTTT. Translating it yields CASSESGEGLGNTIYF. The chain carries TRBV10-1 and TRBJ1-3; D unclear. The V and J ends lost 0 bases and 3 bases respectively, with 12 bases between them. The CDR3 runs to 16 residues. Germline V gene data show CDR1 as WNHNN and CDR2 as SYGVQD (reference sequence).

This clone was seen once. The chain is built from TRBV28 and TRBJ2-7; no clear D gene. The V end was cut by 3 bases, the J end by 3 bases, with 9 bases between. Per germline, CDR1 MDHEN and CDR2 SYDVKM. There are 13 residues in the CDR3. CDR3 nucleotides: TGTGCCAGCAGTTTGCAGGTTATCTACGAGCAGTACTTC. It yields the protein CASSLQVIYEQYF.

The chain carries TRBV14 and TRBJ1-2, with 7 bases lining up with TRBD1. The CDR3 totals 16 residues. Germline CDR1 and CDR2: SGHDN and FVKESK. Trimming cost V 4 bases and J 4 bases; bases outside gene matches: 12. The CDR3 here is CASSLITGTAFYGYTF. CDR3 coding DNA: TGTGCCAGCAGCCTGATCACCGGGACAGCATTCTATGGCTACACCTTC.

The sample holds a few counts of this clone. The genes are TRBV28 and TRBJ1-1; D remains unclear. The CDR3 is made up of 15 amino acids. Germline CDR1 reads MDHEN; CDR2 reads SYDVKM. The V end was cut by 2 bases, the J end by 4 bases, with 14 bases between. This CDR3 is CASSLGGTGGTEAFF. CDR3 in DNA: TGTGCCAGCAGTTTAGGTGGCACGGGTGGCACTGAAGCTTTCTTT.

The gene calls are TRBV21-1 and TRBJ1-5; TRBD1, as called in the table, went unchecked against the DNA. TRBV21-1 corresponds to a pseudogene. The CDR3 extends over 15 amino acids. The CDR3 region is CASSTRTGSGQPQHF. CDR3 DNA: TGTGCCAGCAGCACAAGGACAGGGAGTGGACAGCCCCAGCATTTT.

The chain links TRBV18 to TRBJ2-7; no reliable D call. Germline values: CDR1 KGHSH, CDR2 LQKENI. This CDR3 comprises 14 residues. V was cut by 3 bases and J by 5 bases, with 14 bases left in between. CDR3 sequence reads: CASSPANLGHEQYF. In DNA form, the CDR3 reads TGTGCCAGCTCACCGGCGAACCTGGGCCACGAGCAGTACTTC.

This clone appeared once. V usage is TRBV4-1 and J usage is TRBJ2-2; possible D gene TRBD1, 6 bases. Germline V gives CDR1 MGHRA, CDR2 YSYEKL. This CDR3 is built from 17 residues. V was shortened by 1 base and J by 3 bases, with 15 bases between the two germline ends. The CDR3 loop is CASSQGGIYRDTGELFF. The CDR3 DNA is TGCGCCAGCAGCCAAGGGGGGATTTACAGGGACACCGGGGAGCTGTTTTTT.

DNA of the CDR3: TGTGCCAGCAGCTTGGCAGGGGGCTGGACTGAAGCTTTCTTT. It encodes CASSLAGGWTEAFF. The chain links TRBV5-4 to TRBJ1-1; TRBD1 matches 8 bases. Losses at the gene ends were 0 bases for V and 5 bases for J; bases not matched to a gene: 3. This CDR3 is 14 amino acids long. The germline V gene has CDR1 SGHNT and CDR2 YYREEE (reference sequence).

The chain combines TRBV4-1 with TRBJ1-2, with 7 bases lining up with TRBD1. The germline V gene encodes CDR1 MGHRA and CDR2 YSYEKL. Unmatched junction bases numbered 8, after V lost 3 bases and J lost 7 bases. This CDR3 is built from 14 residues. The CDR3 DNA sequence: TGCGCCAGCAGCCAGACGGGGACAGCCTTTGGCTACACCTTC. It translates to CASSQTGTAFGYTF.

This chain connects TRBV7-6 to TRBJ2-1; a weak D match, TRBD2 (6 bases). Trimming removed 1 base at V and 1 base at J, with 14 bases between. The CDR3 totals 17 residues. Germline V gives CDR1 SGHVS, CDR2 FNYEAQ. The CDR3 DNA is TGTGCCAGCAGCTTAGGGGGAGGTCGAAGGTCCTACAATGAGCAGTTCTTC. Translated: CASSLGGGRRSYNEQFF.

The rearrangement links TRBV19 to TRBJ2-7; possible D gene TRBD2, 5 bases. Germline assignment: CDR1 LNHDA and CDR2 SQIVND (reference sequence). The CDR3 length is 16 residues. V gave up 3 bases and J gave up 2 bases, with 17 bases separating them. The CDR3 DNA sequence: TGTGCCAGTAGTATCAGGACCCGGGAACCGACCTACGAGCAGTACTTC. It encodes CASSIRTREPTYEQYF.

The CDR3 region is CASSPLGGDGGYTF. The CDR3 region has the DNA TGTGCCAGCTCCCCTCTGGGAGGGGACGGTGGCTACACCTTC. The chain links TRBV18 to TRBJ1-2; D is perhaps TRBD1 (5 bases). The V gene's germline CDR1 is KGHSH and CDR2 LQKENI. This CDR3 contains 14 residues. The V gene lost 6 bases and the J gene lost 7 bases, with 18 bases spanning the gap.